This T cell receptor beta chain was sequenced for a study of response to subunit inactivated influenza vaccine. Points from the study as a whole: T cells newly recruited by each seasonal influenza vaccination are few, the authors suggested.

A single record per CDR3 protein comes from TCRdb applying MiXCR to the RT-PCR reads. The data contain more than 700,000 distinct CDR3 sequences, approximately 22% of them singletons. This clonotype was picked up a small number of times. What it recognizes is unknown. CDR3 size: 14 residues. Trimming shortened V by 2 bases and J by 1 base, and 12 bases separated the two germline ends. Looked up from germline, CDR1 is DFQATT and CDR2 is SNEGSKA (reference sequence). This chain links TRBV20-1 with TRBJ2-7, with no clear D. This TCR was sampled from a man in his fifties who received an inactivated influenza vaccine. Sequencing was performed on PBMCs from blood, taken approximately 5 days after vaccination. Here the CDR3 reads CSARNRDLSYEQYF. In DNA form, the CDR3 reads TGCAGTGCTAGAAACCGTGACCTGTCCTACGAGCAGTACTTC.